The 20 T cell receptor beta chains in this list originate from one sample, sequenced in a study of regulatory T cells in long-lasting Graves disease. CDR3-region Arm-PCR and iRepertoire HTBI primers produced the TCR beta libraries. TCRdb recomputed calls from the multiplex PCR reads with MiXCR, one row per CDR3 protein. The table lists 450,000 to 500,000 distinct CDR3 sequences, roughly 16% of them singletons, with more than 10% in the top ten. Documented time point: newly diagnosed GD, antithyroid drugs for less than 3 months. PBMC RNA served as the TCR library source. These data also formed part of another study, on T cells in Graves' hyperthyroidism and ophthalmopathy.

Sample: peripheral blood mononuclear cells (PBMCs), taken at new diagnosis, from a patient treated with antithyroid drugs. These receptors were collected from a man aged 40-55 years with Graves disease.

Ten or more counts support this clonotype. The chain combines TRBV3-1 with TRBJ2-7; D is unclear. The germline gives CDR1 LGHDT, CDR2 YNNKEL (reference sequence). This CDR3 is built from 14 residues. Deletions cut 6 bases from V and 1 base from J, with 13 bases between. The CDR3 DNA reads TGTGCCAGCAGACCGAAAGCACAATCCTACGAGCAGTACTTC. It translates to CASRPKAQSYEQYF.

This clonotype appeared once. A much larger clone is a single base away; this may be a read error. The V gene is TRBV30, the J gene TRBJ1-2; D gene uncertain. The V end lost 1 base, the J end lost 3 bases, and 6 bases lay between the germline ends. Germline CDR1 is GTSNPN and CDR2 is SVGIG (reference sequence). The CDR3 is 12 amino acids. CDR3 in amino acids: CAWSAGDYGYTF. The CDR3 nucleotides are TGTGCCTGGAGTGCGGGAGACTATGGCTACACCTTC.

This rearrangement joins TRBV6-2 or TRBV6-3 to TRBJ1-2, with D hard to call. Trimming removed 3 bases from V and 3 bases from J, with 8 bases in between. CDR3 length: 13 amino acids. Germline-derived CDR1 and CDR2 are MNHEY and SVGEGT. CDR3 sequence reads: CASSYGVDYGYTF. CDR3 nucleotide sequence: TGTGCCAGCAGTTATGGGGTAGACTATGGCTACACCTTC.

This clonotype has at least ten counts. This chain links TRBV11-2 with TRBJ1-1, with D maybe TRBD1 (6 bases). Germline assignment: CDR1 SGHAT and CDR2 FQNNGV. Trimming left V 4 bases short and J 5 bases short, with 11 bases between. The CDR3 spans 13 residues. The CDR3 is CASSSKQGTEAFF. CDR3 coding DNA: TGTGCCAGCAGCTCGAAACAGGGAACTGAAGCTTTCTTT.

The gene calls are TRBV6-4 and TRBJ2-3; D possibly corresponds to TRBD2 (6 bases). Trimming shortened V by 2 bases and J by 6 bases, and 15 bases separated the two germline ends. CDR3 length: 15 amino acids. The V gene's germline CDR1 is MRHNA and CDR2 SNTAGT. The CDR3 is CASSDVAAPVDTQYF. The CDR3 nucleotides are TGTGCCAGCAGTGACGTAGCGGCCCCTGTGGATACGCAGTATTTT.

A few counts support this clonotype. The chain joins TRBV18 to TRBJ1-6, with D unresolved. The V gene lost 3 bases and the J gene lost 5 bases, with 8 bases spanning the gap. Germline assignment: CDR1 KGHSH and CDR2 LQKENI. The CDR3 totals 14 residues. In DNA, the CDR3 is TGTGCCAGCTCACCGGGCAGCAATAATTCACCCCTCCACTTT. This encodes CASSPGSNNSPLHF.

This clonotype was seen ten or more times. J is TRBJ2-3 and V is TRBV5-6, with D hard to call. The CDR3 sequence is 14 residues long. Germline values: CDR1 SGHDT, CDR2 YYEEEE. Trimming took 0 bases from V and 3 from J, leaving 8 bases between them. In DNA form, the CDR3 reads TGTGCCAGCAGCTTGGGCTGGGTAACAGATACGCAGTATTTT. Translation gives CASSLGWVTDTQYF.

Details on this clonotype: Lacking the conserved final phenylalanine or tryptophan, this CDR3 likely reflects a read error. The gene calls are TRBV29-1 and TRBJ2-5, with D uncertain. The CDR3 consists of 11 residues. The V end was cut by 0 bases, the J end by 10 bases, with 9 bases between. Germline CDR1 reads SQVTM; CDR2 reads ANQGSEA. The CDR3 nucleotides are TGCAGCGTTGAAGATGTAACGGTCCAGTACGTC. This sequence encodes CSVEDVTVQYV.

As DNA, the CDR3 is TGTGCTAGTGCCAGAAGGTTGGCCGGGGAGCTGTTTTTT. It specifies CASARRLAGELFF. The rearrangement links TRBV12-5 to TRBJ2-2; no reliable D call. The CDR3 runs 13 residues. Germline lookup yields CDR1 LGHNT and CDR2 FRNRAP. Trimming took off 7 bases at V and 6 bases at J, with 12 bases between the two ends.

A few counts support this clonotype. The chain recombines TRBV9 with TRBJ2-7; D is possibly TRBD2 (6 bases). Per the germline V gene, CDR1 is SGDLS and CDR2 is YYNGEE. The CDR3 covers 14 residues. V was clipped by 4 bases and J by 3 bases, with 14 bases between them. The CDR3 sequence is CASSPSRSGYEQYF. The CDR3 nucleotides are TGTGCCAGCAGCCCCTCTCGTAGCGGCTACGAGCAGTACTTC.

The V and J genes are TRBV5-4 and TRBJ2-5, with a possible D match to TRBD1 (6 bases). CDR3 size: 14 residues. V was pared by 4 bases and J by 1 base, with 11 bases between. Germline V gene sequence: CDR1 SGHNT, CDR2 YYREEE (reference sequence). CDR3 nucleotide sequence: TGTGCCAGCAGCCCTGGGACACCCCAAGAGACCCAGTACTTC. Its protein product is CASSPGTPQETQYF.

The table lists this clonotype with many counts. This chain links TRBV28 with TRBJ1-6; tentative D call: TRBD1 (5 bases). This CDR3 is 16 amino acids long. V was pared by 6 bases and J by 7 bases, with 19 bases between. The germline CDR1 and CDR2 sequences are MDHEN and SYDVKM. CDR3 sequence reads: CASRTGGGRQNSPLHF. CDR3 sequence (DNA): TGTGCCAGCAGGACGGGGGGGGGACGGCAAAATTCACCCCTCCACTTT.

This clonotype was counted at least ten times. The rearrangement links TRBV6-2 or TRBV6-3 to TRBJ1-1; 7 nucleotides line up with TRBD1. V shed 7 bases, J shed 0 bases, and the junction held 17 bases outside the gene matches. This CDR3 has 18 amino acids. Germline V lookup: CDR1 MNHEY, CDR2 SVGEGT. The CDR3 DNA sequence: TGTGCCAGCACCCGAGAGAGGGGGCAATTAGGGATGAACACTGAAGCTTTCTTT. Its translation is CASTRERGQLGMNTEAFF.

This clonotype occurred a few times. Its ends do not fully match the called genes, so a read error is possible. This CDR3 reads CAWSETRGLGSTIYF. The CDR3 DNA follows: TGTGCCTGGAGCGAGACCCGGGGCCTGGGAAGCACCATATATTTT. V is TRBV30 and J is TRBJ1-3; D perhaps matches TRBD1 (5 bases). There are 15 residues in the CDR3. Germline V gives CDR1 GTSNPN, CDR2 SVGIG (reference sequence).

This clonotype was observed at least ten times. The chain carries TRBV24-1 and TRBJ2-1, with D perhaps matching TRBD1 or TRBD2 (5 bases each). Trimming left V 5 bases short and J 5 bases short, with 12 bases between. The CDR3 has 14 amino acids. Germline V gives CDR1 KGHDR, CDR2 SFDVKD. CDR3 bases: TGTGCCACCAGTGGTGGGGGACCGGACAATGAGCAGTTCTTC. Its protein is CATSGGGPDNEQFF.

The CDR3 protein is CASSFLQVVANEKLFF. As DNA, the CDR3 is TGCGCCAGCAGCTTCCTACAGGTTGTCGCTAATGAAAAACTGTTTTTT. The rearrangement uses TRBV4-1 and TRBJ1-4; weak D call: TRBD1 (5 bases). This CDR3 is built from 16 residues. CDR1 and CDR2 (germline): MGHRA, YSYEKL. The ends were cut back, 5 bases at V and 3 bases at J, with 16 bases in the middle.

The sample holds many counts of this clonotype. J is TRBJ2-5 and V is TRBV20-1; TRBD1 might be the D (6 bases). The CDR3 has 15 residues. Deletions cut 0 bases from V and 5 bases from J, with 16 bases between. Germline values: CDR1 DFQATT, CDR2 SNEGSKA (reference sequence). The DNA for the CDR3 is TGCAGTGCTAGAGATCAGAAGGGGACATGGGAGACCCAGTACTTC. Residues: CSARDQKGTWETQYF.

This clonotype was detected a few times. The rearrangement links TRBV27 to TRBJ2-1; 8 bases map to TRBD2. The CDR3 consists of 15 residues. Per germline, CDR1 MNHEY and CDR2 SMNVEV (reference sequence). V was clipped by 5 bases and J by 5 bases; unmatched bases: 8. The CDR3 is CASSEAGRENNEQFF. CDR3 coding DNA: TGTGCCAGCAGTGAGGCCGGGAGGGAAAACAATGAGCAGTTCTTC.

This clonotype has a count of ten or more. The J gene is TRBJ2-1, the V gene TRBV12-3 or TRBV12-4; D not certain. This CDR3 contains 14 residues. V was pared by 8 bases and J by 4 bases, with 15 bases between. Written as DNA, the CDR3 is TGTGCCAGCTGCCTGGCGATGGTTTACAATGAGCAGTTCTTC. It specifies CASCLAMVYNEQFF.

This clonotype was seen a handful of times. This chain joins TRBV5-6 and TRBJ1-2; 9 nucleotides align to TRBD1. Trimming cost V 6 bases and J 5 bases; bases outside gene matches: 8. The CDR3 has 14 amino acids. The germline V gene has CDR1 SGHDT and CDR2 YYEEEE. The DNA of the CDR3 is TGTGCCAGCACGGGACAGGGTTTAGGGTATGGCTACACCTTC. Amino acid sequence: CASTGQGLGYGYTF.